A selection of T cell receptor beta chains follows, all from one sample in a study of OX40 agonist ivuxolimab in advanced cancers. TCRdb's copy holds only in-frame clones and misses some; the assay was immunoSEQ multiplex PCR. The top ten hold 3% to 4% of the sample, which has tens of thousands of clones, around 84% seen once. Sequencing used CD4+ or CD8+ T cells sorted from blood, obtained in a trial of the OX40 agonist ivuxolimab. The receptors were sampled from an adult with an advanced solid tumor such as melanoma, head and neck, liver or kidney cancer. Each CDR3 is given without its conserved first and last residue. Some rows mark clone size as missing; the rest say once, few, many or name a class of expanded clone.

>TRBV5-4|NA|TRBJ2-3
ASSPGLAGRTDTQY
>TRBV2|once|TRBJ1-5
ASRTDRAQPQH
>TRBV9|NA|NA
ASSAGLGTSHEQY
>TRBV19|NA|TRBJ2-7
ASSIEPGNEQY
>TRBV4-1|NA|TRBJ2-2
ASSSRGDNTGELF
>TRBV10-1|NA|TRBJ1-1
ASSRGRGTEAF
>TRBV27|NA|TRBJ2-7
ASSLYSGSIYEQY
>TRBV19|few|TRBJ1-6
ASAEQGLNSPLH
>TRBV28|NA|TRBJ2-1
ATLGSLNPNEQF
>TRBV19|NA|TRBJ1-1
ASSTTENTEAF
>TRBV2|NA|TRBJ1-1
ASGQGLAEAF
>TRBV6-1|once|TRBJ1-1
ASRQEKGTEAF
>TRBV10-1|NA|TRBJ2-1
ASSESGARSYNEQF
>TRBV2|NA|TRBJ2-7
ASSGYRSSYEQY
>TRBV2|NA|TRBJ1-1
ASAGQGDTEAF
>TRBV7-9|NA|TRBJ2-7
ASSLQGYEQY
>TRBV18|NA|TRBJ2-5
ASSPGSQETQY
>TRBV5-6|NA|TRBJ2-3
ASSFWGSSDTQY
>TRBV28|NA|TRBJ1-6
ASSIGRLNSPLH
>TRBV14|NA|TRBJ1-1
ASSQGQVNTEAF